This record covers a single T cell receptor (beta chain). Its antigen is still unknown. The sample belongs to a study of OX40 agonist ivuxolimab in advanced cancers. Study information: Patients enrolled in dose escalation were diagnosed with hepatocellular carcinoma, melanoma, renal cell or head and neck cancer. Enrollees could have had prior anti-PD-1, anti-PD-L1 or anti-CTLA-4 therapy, which approximately 40% had received. Age averaged around 60 years (range about 20 to 80), and about 86% were male. Findings of the study overall: Blood T cells, both CD4+ and CD8+, expanded clonally by week 6 at 0.1 to 3.0 mg/kg.

Here immunoSEQ multiplex PCR was the method, and the copy in TCRdb shows in-frame clones only, minus some. The sample has under 150,000 clones, around 93% seen once; the top ten hold over 0.8%. Germline-derived CDR1 and CDR2 are LNHDA and SQIVND (reference sequence). CDR3 length: 13 residues. With 5 bases removed from V and 2 bases from J, the gap between germline ends came to 10 bases. Sequencing used CD4+ or CD8+ T cells sorted from blood, obtained in a trial of the OX40 agonist ivuxolimab. The chain carries TRBV19 and TRBJ2-7; possibly TRBD1 or TRBD2 for D (5 bases each). This clonotype originated in an adult with an advanced solid tumor such as melanoma, head and neck, liver or kidney cancer. The CDR3 protein is CASSPVGAYEQYF. The CDR3 nucleotides read TGTGCCAGTAGTCCGGTGGGGGCCTACGAGCAGTACTTC.